This T cell receptor beta chain appears in the sequencing data of a study of T-cell memory formation after mild COVID-19. General observations from the study: CD4+ clones that contracted lay mainly in CM and EM; CD8+ ones lay in EMRA. Cross-reactive memory seemingly joined, as some responding clones were found in pre-infection memory.

This clonotype was counted only a few times. Its specificity is unknown. The CDR3 sequence is 14 residues long. Trimming shortened V by 1 base and J by 14 bases, and 15 bases separated the two germline ends. Germline V gene sequence: CDR1 SEHNR, CDR2 FQNEAQ (reference sequence). MiXCR, applied by TCRdb to the 5' RACE reads, yields one record per CDR3 protein. The sample yields roughly 400,000 distinct CDR3 sequences, around 17% seen once. The sequenced sample was PBMCs or a T cell subset sorted from them (not recorded which). The TCR comes from a man aged 18 to 30 who had mild COVID-19 (a few samples of this study predate the infection). Cell type and time point are not known. The V call is TRBV7-9, the J call TRBJ1-6; D gene ambiguous. In DNA, the CDR3 is TGTGCCAGCAGCTTAGATCCCCTGATCGGGGCCCTCCACTTT. Amino acids: CASSLDPLIGALHF.